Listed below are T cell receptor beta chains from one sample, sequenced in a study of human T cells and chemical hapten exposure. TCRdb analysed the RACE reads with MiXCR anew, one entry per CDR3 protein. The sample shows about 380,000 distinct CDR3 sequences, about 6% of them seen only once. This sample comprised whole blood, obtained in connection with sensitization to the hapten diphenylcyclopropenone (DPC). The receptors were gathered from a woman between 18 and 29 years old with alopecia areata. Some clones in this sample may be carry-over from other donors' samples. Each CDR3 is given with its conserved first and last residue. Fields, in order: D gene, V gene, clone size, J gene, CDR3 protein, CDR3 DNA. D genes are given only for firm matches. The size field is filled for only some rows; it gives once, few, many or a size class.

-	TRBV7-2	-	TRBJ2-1	CASSLVVADYNEQFF	TGTGCCAGCAGCTTAGTGGTAGCAGACTACAATGAGCAGTTCTTC
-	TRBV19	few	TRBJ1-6	CATADRIYNSPLHF	TGTGCCACCGCCGACAGGATCTATAATTCACCCCTCCACTTT
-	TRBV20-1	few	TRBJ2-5	CSARDFADPVQETQYF	TGCAGTGCTAGAGATTTCGCGGACCCCGTCCAAGAGACCCAGTACTTC
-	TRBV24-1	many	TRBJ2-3	CATSARDTQYF	TGTGCCACCAGTGCTCGCGATACGCAGTATTTT
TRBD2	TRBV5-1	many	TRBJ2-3	CASSLRGGSNTQYF	TGCGCCAGCAGCTTGCGGGGGGGCTCCAATACGCAGTATTTT
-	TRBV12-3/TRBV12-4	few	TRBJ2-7	CASSSRTEAYEQYF	TGTGCCAGCAGTTCTAGGACAGAGGCCTACGAGCAGTACTTC
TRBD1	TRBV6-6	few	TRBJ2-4	CASSDTGTGAKNIQYF	TGTGCCAGCAGTGATACCGGGACAGGGGCCAAAAACATTCAGTACTTC
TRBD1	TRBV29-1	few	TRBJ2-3	CSVQKTGGSTDTQYF	TGCAGCGTTCAGAAGACAGGGGGGTCTACAGATACGCAGTATTTT
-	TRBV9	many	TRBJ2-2	CASSSLLGVTGELFF	TGTGCCAGCAGCTCTCTTTTGGGGGTGACCGGGGAGCTGTTTTTT
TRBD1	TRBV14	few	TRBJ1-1	CASSHSTDRGKAFF	TGTGCCAGCAGCCATTCGACGGACAGGGGAAAAGCTTTCTTT
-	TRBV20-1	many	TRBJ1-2	CSASRSGDYGYTF	TGCAGTGCTAGTCGATCAGGTGACTATGGCTACACCTTC
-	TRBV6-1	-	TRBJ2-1	CASSERRDEQFF	TGTGCCAGCAGTGAAAGGAGAGATGAGCAGTTCTTC
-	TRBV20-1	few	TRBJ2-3	CSASSGPGADTQYF	TGCAGTGCTAGTAGCGGACCGGGCGCAGATACGCAGTATTTT
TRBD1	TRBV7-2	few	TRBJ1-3	CASKFIGTGGGNTIYF	TGTGCCAGCAAATTCATCGGGACAGGGGGGGGAAACACCATATATTTT
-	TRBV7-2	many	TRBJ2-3	CASSQQGTDTQYF	TGTGCCAGCAGCCAACAGGGCACAGATACGCAGTATTTT
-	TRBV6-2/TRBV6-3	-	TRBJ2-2	CASCLGGTGELFF	TGTGCCAGCTGTCTGGGGGGCACCGGGGAGCTGTTTTTT
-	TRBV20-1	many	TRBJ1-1	CSARDFEGLAEAFF	TGCAGTGCTAGAGATTTTGAAGGACTCGCTGAAGCTTTCTTT
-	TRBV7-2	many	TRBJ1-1	CASSTQPFDTEAFF	TGTGCCAGCAGCACACAGCCGTTCGACACTGAAGCTTTCTTT
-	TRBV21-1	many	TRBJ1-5	CASSSNRGDSNQPQHF	TGTGCCAGCAGCAGTAATAGAGGGGATAGCAATCAGCCCCAGCATTTT
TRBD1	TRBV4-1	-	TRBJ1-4	CASSQWTGSATNEKLFF	TGCGCCAGCAGCCAATGGACAGGCTCTGCAACTAATGAAAAACTGTTTTTT
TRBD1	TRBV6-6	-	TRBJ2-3	CASTPRGLGDTQYF	TGTGCCAGCACCCCCAGGGGGTTAGGGGATACGCAGTATTTT
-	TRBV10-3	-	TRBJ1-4	CAISESKQGSEKLFF	TGTGCCATCAGTGAGTCGAAACAGGGTAGCGAAAAACTGTTTTTT
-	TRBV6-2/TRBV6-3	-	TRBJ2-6	CASSFSLFATGANVLTF	TGTGCCAGCAGTTTCTCCCTGTTCGCCACTGGGGCCAACGTCCTGACTTTC
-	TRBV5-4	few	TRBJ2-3	CASSSTGVPPQYF	TGTGCCAGCAGCTCGACTGGAGTCCCACCGCAGTATTTT
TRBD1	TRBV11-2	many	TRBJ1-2	CASSLGQGGSKNLNYGYTF	TGTGCCAGCAGCCTAGGACAGGGCGGCAGTAAGAACCTTAACTATGGCTACACCTTC
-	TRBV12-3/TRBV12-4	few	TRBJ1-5	CASSLDMTQPQHF	TGTGCCAGCAGTTTGGATATGACTCAGCCCCAGCATTTT
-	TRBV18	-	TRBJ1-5	CASSPQGTGYSNQPQHF	TGTGCCAGCTCACCACAGGGGACCGGTTATAGCAATCAGCCCCAGCATTTT
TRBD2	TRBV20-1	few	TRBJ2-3	CSATGGADTQYF	TGCAGTGCTACCGGGGGGGCAGATACGCAGTATTTT
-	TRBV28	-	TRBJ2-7	CASSFGSPGLFYEQYF	TGTGCCAGCAGTTTCGGATCTCCCGGACTGTTCTACGAGCAGTACTTC
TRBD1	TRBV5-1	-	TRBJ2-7	CASSLEGQDLYEQYF	TGCGCCAGCAGCTTGGAGGGACAGGACCTCTACGAGCAGTACTTC
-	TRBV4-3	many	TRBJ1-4	CASSQDLRTPFEKLFF	TGCGCCAGCAGCCAAGACTTGAGGACTCCCTTCGAAAAACTGTTTTTT
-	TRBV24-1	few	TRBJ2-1	CATSDLDRKGANEQFF	TGTGCCACCAGTGATTTAGACCGCAAAGGAGCAAATGAGCAGTTCTTC
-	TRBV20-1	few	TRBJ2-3	CSARKRGGVSDTQYF	TGCAGTGCTAGAAAGAGAGGGGGGGTATCAGATACGCAGTATTTT
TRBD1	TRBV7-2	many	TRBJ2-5	CASSLEEATGDIQYF	TGTGCCAGCAGCTTAGAGGAGGCCACAGGGGATATCCAGTACTTC
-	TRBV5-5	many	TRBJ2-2	CASSLDSNGELFF	TGTGCCAGCAGCTTGGACAGTAACGGGGAGCTGTTTTTT
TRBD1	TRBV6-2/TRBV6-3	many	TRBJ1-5	CASSYRQGVQNNQPQHF	TGTGCCAGCAGTTACCGACAGGGGGTCCAAAACAATCAGCCCCAGCATTTT
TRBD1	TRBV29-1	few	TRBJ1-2	CSVRDRETHGYTF	TGCAGCGTTCGAGACAGGGAGACACATGGCTACACCTTC
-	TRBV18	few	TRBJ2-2	CASSPLDGNTGELFF	TGTGCCAGCTCCCCACTGGACGGGAACACCGGGGAGCTGTTTTTT
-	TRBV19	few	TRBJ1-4	CASRDVGNEKLFF	TGTGCCAGTCGGGACGTGGGGAATGAAAAACTGTTTTTT
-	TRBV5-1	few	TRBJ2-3	CASSQRTATRDTQYF	TGCGCCAGCAGCCAGCGGACAGCCACTAGGGATACGCAGTATTTT
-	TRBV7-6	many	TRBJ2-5	CASSLYGLKETQYF	TGTGCCAGCAGCTTATACGGTTTAAAAGAGACCCAGTACTTC
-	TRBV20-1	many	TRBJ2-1	CSARWTESSYNEQFF	TGCAGTGCTAGATGGACGGAAAGCTCCTACAATGAGCAGTTCTTC
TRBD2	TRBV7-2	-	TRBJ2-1	CASSSLSGGALNEQFF	TGTGCCAGCAGCTCACTAAGCGGGGGGGCCTTAAATGAGCAGTTCTTC
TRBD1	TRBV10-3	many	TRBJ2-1	CAISEETQDRGSEQFF	TGTGCCATCAGTGAGGAAACCCAGGACAGGGGGAGTGAGCAGTTCTTC
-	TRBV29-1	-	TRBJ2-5	CSSVKGLGGETQYF	TGCAGCTCTGTTAAGGGACTGGGGGGAGAGACCCAGTACTTC
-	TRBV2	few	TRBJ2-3	CASSEDYYTQYF	TGTGCCAGCAGTGAGGACTACTATACGCAGTATTTT
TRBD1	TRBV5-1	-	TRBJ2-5	CASSFSPTGQRVRTQYF	TGCGCCAGCAGCTTCAGCCCTACGGGACAGCGCGTTCGGACCCAGTACTTC
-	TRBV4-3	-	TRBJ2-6	CASSQDYGVFSGANVLTF	TGCGCCAGCAGCCAAGATTACGGTGTATTCTCTGGGGCCAACGTCCTGACTTTC
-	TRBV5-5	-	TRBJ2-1	CASRPRPAGAHNEQFF	TGTGCCAGCAGACCTCGCCCGGCGGGGGCCCACAATGAGCAGTTCTTC
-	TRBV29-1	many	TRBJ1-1	CSVTEGVLNTEAFF	TGCAGCGTGACAGAGGGGGTTTTGAACACTGAAGCTTTCTTT
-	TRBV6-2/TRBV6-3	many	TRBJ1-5	CASSFRYNQPQHF	TGTGCCAGCAGTTTTAGGTACAATCAGCCCCAGCATTTT
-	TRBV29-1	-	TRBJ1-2	CSAIGAGRGDYGYTF	TGCAGCGCGATTGGGGCGGGCAGGGGCGACTATGGCTACACCTTC
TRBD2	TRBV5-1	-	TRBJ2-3	CASSMRGGPGDTQYF	TGCGCCAGCAGCATGCGGGGGGGCCCAGGTGATACGCAGTATTTT
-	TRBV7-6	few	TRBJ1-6	CASSPRTDSPLHF	TGTGCCAGCAGCCCAAGGACAGATTCACCCCTCCACTTT
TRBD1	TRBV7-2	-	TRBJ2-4	CASSIPGTANIQYF	TGTGCCAGCAGCATCCCCGGGACAGCAAACATTCAGTACTTC